This TCR beta chain originates from a study of T cell responses to AZD1222 COVID-19 vaccine. General study results and limits: Possibly, clonal diversity was underestimated; donors were largely white British and included more females. At baseline, seropositivity was found in only a handful of AZD1222 recipients.

Only in-frame clones appear in the TCRdb table, and some are missing; sequencing was by immunoSEQ multiplex PCR. The sample holds some 110,000 clones, around 91% seen once. This CDR3 spans 14 amino acids. Trimming at V came to 2 bases and at J to 4 bases, leaving 3 bases not matched to a gene. The germline V gene encodes CDR1 LGHDT and CDR2 YNNKEL (reference sequence). Turning to this clone: The antigen is not known.

This sample comprised peripheral blood, obtained 28 days after the second AZD1222 dose. The chain is built from TRBV3-1 (or the pseudogene TRBV3-2) and TRBJ2-7; 9 bases are shared with TRBD1. This receptor was identified in an adult who received the AZD1222 COVID-19 vaccine. The chain's CDR3 is CASSQTGGEYEQYF. DNA of the CDR3: TGTGCCAGCAGCCAAACAGGGGGCGAGTACGAGCAGTACTTC.